This T cell receptor beta chain was obtained from a study of blood T cell repertoires in COVID-19. Generated by immunoSEQ multiplex PCR, the TCRdb table keeps only in-frame clones and is missing some. This repertoire shows about 110,000 clones, 80% to 90% found once; its top ten account for under 2.5%. This CDR3 has 14 residues. Per germline, CDR1 KGHSH and CDR2 LQKENI. V lost 3 bases and J lost 4, with 9 bases in between. The TCR originated in a human donor in a cohort sampled during active COVID-19. The sample consisted of peripheral blood. The chain is built from TRBV18 and TRBJ1-4; the D gene is possibly TRBD1 (6 bases). The CDR3 bases are TGTGCCAGCTCACCGGGCAGGGGTAATGAAAAACTGTTTTTT. It yields the protein CASSPGRGNEKLFF.